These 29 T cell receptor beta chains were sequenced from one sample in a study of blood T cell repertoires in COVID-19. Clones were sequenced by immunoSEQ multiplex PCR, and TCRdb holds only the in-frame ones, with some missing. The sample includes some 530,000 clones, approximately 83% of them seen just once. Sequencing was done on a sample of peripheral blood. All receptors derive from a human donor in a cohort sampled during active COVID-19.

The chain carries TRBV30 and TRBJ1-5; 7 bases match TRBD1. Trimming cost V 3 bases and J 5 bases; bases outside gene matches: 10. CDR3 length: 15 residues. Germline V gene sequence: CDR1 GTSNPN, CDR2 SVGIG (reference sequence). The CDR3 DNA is TGTGCCTGGAGGGACAGGAGGGTGGGGGATCAGCCCCAGCATTTT. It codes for CAWRDRRVGDQPQHF.

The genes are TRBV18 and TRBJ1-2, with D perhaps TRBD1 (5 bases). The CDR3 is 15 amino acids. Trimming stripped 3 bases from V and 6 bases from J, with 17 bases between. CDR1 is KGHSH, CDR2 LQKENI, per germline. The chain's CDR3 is CASSPGAGPRDGYTF. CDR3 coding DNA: TGTGCCAGCTCACCTGGGGCGGGACCTCGGGATGGCTACACCTTC.

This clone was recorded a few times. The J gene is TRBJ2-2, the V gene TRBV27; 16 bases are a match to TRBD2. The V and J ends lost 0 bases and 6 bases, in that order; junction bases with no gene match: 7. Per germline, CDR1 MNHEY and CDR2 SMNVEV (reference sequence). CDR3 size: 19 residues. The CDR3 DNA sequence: TGTGCCAGCAGTTTATCGGGACTAGCGGGAGGGCCTGCTGCCGGGGAGCTGTTTTTT. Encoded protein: CASSLSGLAGGPAAGELFF.

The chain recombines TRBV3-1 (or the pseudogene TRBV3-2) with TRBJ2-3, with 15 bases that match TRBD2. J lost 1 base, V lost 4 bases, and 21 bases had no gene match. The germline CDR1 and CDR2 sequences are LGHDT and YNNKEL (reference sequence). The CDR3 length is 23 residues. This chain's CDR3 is CASSLSGGLAGGRGSLGTDTQYF. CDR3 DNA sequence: TGTGCCAGCAGCCTTTCAGGAGGACTAGCGGGAGGGAGAGGTAGTTTGGGCACAGATACGCAGTATTTT.

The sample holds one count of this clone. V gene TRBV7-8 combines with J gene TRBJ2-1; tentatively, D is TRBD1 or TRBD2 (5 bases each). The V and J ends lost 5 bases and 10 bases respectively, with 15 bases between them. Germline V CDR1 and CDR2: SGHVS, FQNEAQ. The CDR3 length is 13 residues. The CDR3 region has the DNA TGTGCCAGCAGCCGGGGCTGGGAGCGGGAGCAGTTCTTC. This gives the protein CASSRGWEREQFF.

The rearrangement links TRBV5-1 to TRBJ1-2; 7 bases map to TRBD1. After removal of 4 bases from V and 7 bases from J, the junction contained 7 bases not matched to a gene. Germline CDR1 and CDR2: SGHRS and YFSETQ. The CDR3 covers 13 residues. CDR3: CASSLDRVLGYTF. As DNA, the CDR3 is TGCGCCAGCAGCCTAGACAGGGTTCTTGGCTACACCTTC.

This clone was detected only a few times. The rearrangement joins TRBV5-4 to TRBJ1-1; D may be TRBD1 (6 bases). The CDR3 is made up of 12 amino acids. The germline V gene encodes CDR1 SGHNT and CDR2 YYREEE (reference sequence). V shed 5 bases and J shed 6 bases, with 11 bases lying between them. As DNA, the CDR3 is TGTGCCAGCAGTTCAAACAGGGCTGAAGCTTTCTTT. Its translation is CASSSNRAEAFF.

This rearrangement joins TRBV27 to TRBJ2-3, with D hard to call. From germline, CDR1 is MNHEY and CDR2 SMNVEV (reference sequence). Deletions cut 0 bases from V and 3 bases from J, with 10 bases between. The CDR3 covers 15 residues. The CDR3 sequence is CASSLSRPPTDTQYF. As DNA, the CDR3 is TGTGCCAGCAGTTTATCGAGGCCTCCAACAGATACGCAGTATTTT.

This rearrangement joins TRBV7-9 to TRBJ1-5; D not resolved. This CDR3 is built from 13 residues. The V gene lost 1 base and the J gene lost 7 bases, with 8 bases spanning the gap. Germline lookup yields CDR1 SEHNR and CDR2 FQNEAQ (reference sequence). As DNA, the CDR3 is TGTGCCAGCAGCTTAGGGTCGGGACAGCCCCAGCATTTT. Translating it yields CASSLGSGQPQHF.

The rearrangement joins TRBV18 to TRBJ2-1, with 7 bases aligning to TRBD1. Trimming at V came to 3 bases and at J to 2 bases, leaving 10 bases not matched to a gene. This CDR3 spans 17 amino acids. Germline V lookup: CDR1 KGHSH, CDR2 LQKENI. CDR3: CASSPMVWDSPYNEQFF. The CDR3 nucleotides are TGTGCCAGCTCACCCATGGTGTGGGACAGCCCCTACAATGAGCAGTTCTTC.

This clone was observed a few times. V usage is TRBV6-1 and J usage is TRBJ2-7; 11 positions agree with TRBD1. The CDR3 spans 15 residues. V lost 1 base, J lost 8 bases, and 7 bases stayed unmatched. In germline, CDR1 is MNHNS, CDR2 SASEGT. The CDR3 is CASSEVRGQGVKQYF. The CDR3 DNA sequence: TGTGCCAGCAGTGAAGTGAGGGGACAGGGGGTCAAGCAGTACTTC.

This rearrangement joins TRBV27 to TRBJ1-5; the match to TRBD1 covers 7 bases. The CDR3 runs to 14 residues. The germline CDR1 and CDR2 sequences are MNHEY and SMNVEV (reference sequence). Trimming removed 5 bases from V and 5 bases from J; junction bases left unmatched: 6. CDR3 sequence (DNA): TGTGCCAGCAGTCTTCCCGGACAGGATCAGCCCCAGCATTTT. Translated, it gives CASSLPGQDQPQHF.

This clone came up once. Here the CDR3 DNA reads TGTGCCAGCAGATATACAGGATCCTATGGCTACACCTTC. Its protein product is CASRYTGSYGYTF. The chain uses TRBV6-5 and TRBJ1-2; the D gene is possibly TRBD1 (5 bases). Germline loops: CDR1 MNHEY, CDR2 SVGAGI. V lost 6 bases and J lost 4, with 12 bases in between. This CDR3 spans 13 amino acids.

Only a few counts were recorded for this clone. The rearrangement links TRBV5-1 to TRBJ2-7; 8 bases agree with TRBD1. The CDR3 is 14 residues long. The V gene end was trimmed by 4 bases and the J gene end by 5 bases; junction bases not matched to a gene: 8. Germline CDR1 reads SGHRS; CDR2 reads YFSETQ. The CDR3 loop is CASSDPQGADEQYF. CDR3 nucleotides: TGCGCCAGCAGCGACCCCCAGGGGGCGGACGAGCAGTACTTC.

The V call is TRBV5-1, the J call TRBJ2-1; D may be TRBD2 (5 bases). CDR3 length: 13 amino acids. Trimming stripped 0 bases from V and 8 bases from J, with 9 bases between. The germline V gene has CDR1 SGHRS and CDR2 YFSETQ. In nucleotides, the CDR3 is TGCGCCAGCAGCTTGGACCGGGGAGATGAGCAGTTCTTC. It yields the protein CASSLDRGDEQFF.

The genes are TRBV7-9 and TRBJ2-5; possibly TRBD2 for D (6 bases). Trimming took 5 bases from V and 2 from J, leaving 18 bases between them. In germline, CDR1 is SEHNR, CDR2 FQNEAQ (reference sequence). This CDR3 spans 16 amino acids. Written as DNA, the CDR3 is TGTGCCAGCAGCATCGATTATTTAGCGGATCAAGAGACCCAGTACTTC. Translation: CASSIDYLADQETQYF.

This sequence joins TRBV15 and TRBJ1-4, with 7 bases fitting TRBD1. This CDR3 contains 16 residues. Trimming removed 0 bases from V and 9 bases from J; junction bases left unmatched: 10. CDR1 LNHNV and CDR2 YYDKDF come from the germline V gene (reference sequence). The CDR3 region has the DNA TGTGCCACCAGCAGAGATGTTGACAGGGCGGTCAAAAAACTGTTTTTT. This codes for CATSRDVDRAVKKLFF. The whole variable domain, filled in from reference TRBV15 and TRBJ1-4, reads DAMVIQNPRYQVTQFGKPVTLSCSQTLNHNVMYWYQQKSSQAPKLLFHYYDKDFNNEADTPDNFQSRRPNTSFCFLDIRSPGLGDTAMYLCATSRDVDRAVKKLFFGSGTQLSVL.

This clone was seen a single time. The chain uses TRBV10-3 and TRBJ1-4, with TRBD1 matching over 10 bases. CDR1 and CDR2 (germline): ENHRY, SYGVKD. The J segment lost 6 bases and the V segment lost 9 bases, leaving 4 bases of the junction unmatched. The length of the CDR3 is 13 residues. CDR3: CAIRQGADEKLFF. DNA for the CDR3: TGTGCCATTAGACAGGGGGCTGATGAAAAACTGTTTTTT.

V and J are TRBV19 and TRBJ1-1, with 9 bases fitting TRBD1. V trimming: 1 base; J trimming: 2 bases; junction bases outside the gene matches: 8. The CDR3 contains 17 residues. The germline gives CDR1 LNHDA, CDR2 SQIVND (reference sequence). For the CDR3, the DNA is TGTGCCAGTAGTATAGGGGCGGACAGGGGCCCAAACACTGAAGCTTTCTTT. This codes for CASSIGADRGPNTEAFF.

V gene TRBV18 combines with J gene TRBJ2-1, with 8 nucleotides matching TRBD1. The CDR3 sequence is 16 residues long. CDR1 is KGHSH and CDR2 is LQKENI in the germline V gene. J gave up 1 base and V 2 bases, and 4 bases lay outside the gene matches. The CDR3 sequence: CASSPVRGQSYNEQFF. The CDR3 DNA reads TGTGCCAGCTCACCAGTCAGGGGGCAGTCCTACAATGAGCAGTTCTTC.

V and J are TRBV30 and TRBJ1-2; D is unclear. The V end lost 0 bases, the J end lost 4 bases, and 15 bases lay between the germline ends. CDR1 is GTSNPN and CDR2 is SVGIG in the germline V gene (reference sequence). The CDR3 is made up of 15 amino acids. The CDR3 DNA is TGTGCCTGGAGTGTAGGAACAGATTATTCCTATGGCTACACCTTC. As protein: CAWSVGTDYSYGYTF. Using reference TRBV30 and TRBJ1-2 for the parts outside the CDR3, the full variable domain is SQTIHQWPATLVQPVGSPLSLECTVEGTSNPNLYWYRQAAGRGLQLLFYSVGIGQISSEVPQNLSASRPQDRQFILSSKKLLLSDSGFYLCAWSVGTDYSYGYTFGSGTRLTVV.

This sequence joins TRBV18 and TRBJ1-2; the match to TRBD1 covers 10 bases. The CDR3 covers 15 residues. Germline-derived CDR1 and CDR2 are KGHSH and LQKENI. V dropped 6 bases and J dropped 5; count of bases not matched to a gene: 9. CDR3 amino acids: CASSPETGGTYGYTF. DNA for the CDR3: TGTGCCAGCTCTCCAGAGACAGGGGGCACTTATGGCTACACCTTC.

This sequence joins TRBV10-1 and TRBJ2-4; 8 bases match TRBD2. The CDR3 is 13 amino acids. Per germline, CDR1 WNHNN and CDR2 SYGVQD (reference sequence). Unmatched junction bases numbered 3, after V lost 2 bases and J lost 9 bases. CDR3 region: CASSESGSGIQYF. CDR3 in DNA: TGCGCCAGCAGTGAGAGCGGGAGTGGCATTCAGTACTTC.

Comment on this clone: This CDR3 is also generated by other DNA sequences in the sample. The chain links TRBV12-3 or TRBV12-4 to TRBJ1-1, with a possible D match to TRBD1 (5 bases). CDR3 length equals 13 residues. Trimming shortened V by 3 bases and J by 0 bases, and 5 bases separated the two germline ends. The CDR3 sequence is CASSLDMNTEAFF. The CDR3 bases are TGTGCCAGCAGTTTGGACATGAACACTGAAGCTTTCTTT.

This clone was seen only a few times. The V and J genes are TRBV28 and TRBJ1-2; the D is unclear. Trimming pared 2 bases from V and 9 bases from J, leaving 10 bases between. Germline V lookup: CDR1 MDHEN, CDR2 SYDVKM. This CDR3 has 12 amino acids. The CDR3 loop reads CASSLRRERYTF. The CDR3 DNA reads TGTGCCAGCAGTTTAAGGAGGGAACGCTACACCTTC.

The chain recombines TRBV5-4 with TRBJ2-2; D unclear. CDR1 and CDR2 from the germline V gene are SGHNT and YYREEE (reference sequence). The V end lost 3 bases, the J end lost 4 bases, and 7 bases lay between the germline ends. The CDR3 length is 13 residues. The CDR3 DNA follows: TGTGCCAGCAGCTCGGGTCTCACCGGGGAGCTGTTTTTT. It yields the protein CASSSGLTGELFF.

This CDR3 is CASRRDGNTEAFF. CDR3 DNA: TGTGCCAGCAGGCGGGACGGGAACACTGAAGCTTTCTTT. This rearrangement joins TRBV6-5 to TRBJ1-1; D is perhaps TRBD1 (5 bases). This CDR3 has 13 residues. V was cut by 6 bases and J by 1 base, with 9 bases left in between. Germline V gene sequence: CDR1 MNHEY, CDR2 SVGAGI.

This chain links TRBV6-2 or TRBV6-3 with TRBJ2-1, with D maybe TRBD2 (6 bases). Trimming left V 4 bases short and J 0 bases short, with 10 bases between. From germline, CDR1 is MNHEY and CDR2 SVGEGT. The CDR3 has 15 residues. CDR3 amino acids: CASSLAESSYNEQFF. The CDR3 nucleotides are TGTGCCAGCAGTTTAGCGGAAAGCTCCTACAATGAGCAGTTCTTC.

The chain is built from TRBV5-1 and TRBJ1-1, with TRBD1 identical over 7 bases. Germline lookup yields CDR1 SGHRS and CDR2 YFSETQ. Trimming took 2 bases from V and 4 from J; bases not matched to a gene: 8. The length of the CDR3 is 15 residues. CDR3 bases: TGCGCCAGCAGCTTCACAGGGTCAGGGGGCACTGAAGCTTTCTTT. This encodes CASSFTGSGGTEAFF.